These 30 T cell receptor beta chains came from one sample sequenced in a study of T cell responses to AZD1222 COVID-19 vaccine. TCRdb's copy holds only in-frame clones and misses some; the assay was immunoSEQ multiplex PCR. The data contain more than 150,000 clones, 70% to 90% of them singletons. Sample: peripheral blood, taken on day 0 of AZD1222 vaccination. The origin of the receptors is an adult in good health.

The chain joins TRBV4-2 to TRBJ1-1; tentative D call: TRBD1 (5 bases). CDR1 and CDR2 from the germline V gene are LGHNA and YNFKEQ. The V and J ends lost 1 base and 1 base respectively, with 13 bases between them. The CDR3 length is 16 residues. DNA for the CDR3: TGTGCCAGCAGCCAAGCCCCCGGGGGAACGAACACTGAAGCTTTCTTT. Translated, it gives CASSQAPGGTNTEAFF.

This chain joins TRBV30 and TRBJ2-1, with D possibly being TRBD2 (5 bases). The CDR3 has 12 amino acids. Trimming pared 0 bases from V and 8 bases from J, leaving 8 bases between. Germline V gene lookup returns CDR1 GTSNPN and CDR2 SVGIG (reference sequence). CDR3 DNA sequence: TGTGCCTGGAGTGTAGTGGAGGATGAGCAGTTCTTC. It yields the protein CAWSVVEDEQFF.

CDR3 protein: CASSGSNGAEGNTIYF. The CDR3 DNA reads as TGTGCCAGCAGCGGGAGCAACGGGGCTGAAGGAAACACCATATATTTT. This sequence joins TRBV9 and TRBJ1-3; weak D call: TRBD1 (5 bases). The CDR3 has 16 residues. Trimming shortened V by 3 bases and J by 4 bases, and 17 bases separated the two germline ends. CDR1 and CDR2 (germline): SGDLS, YYNGEE.

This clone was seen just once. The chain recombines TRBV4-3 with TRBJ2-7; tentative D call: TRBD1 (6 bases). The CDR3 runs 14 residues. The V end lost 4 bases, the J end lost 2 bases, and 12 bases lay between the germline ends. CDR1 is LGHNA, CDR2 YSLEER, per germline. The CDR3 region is CASSPRTAAYEQYF. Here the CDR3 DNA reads TGCGCCAGCAGCCCAAGGACAGCTGCCTACGAGCAGTACTTC.

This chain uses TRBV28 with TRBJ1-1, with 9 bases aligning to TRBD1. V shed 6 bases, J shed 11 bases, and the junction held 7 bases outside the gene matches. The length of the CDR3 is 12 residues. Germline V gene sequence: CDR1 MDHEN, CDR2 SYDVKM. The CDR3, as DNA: TGTGCCAGCAGCCTGGACAGGGGAAATGCTTTCTTT. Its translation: CASSLDRGNAFF.

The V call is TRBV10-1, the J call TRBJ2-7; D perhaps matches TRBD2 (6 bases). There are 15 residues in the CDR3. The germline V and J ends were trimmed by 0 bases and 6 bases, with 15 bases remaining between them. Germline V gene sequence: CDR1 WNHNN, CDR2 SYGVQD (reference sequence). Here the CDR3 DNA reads TGCGCCAGCAGTGAGTCGGCGGGGCTAAGTAGCGAGCAGTACTTC. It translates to CASSESAGLSSEQYF.

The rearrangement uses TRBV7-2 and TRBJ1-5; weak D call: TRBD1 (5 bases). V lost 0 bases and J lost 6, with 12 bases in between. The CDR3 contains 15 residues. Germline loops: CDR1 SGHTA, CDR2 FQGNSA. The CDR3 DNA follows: TGTGCCAGCAGCTTAGCAGCAGGGTGGTCTCAGCCCCAGCATTTT. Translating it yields CASSLAAGWSQPQHF.

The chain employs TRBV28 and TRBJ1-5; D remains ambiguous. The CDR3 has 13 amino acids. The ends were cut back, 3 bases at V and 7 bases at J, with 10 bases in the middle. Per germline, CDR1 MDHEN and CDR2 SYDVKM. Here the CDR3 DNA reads TGTGCCAGCAGTTTCCCGTCTAACCAGCCCCAGCATTTT. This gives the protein CASSFPSNQPQHF.

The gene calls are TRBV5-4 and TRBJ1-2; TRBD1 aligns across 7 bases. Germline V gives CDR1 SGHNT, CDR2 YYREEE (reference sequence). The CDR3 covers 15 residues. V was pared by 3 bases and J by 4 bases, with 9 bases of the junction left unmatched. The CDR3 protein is CASSSDREVGYGYTF. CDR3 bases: TGTGCCAGCAGCTCCGACAGGGAGGTGGGCTATGGCTACACCTTC.

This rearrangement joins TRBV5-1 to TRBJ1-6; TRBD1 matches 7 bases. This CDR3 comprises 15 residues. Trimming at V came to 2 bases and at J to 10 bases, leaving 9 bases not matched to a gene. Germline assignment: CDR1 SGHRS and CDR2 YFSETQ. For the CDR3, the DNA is TGCGCCAGCAGCTTCCTGACAGGGAATCGATCACCCCTCCACTTT. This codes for CASSFLTGNRSPLHF.

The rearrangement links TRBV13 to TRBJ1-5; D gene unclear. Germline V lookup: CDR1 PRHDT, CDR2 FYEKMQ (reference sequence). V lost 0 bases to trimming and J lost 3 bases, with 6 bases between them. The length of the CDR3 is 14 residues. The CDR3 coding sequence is TGTGCCAGCAGCTTAGGGCAGACCAATCAGCCCCAGCATTTT. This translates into CASSLGQTNQPQHF.

The CDR3 nucleotides are TGTGCCAGCAGTGAAGTGGTAGAGAGAGGGACCCAGTACTTC. It specifies CASSEVVERGTQYF. The gene calls are TRBV2 and TRBJ2-5, with D hard to call. There are 14 residues in the CDR3. Germline V CDR1 and CDR2: SNHLY, FYNNEI. V was cut by 1 base and J by 7 bases, with 13 bases left in between.

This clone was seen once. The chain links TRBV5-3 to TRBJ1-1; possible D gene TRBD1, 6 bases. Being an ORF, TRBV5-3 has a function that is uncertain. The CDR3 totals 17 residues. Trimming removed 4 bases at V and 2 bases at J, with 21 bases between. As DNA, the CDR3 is TGTGCCAGAAGCGTTGGACAGTGGGTAATCATAAACACTGAAGCTTTCTTT. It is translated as CARSVGQWVIINTEAFF.

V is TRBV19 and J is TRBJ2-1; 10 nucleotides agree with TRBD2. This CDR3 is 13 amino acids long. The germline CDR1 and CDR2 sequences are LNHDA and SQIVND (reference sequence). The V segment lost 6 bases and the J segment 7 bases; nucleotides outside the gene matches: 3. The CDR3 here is CASRQLAGNEQFF. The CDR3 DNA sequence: TGTGCCAGTAGACAACTAGCGGGGAATGAGCAGTTCTTC.

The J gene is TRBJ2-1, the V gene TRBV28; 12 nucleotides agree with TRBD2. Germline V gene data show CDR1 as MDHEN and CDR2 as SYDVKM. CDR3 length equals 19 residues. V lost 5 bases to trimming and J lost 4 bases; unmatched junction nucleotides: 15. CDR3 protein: CASSQNILGLAGGYNEQFF. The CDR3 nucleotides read TGTGCCAGCAGTCAGAACATTCTCGGTCTAGCGGGAGGGTACAATGAGCAGTTCTTC.

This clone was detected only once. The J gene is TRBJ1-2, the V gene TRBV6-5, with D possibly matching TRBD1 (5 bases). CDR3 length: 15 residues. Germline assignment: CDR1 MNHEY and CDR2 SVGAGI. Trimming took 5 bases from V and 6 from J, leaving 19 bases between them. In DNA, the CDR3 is TGTGCCAGCAGTAGCTCTGGGGGGGGAATAGATGGCTACACCTTC. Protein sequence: CASSSSGGGIDGYTF.

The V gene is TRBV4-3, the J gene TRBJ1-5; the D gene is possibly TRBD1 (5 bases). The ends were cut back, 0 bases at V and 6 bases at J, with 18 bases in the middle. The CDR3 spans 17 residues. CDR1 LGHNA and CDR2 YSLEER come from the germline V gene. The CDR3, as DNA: TGCGCCAGCAGCCAAGACTGGGGGTCAGAAGGCATTCAGCCCCAGCATTTT. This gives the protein CASSQDWGSEGIQPQHF.

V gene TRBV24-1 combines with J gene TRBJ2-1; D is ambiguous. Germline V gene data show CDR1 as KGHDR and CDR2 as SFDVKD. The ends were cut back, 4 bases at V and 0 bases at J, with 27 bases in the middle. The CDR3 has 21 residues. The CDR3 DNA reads TGTGCCACCAGTGAACAGAAGACTCGCTTGGGGATGTTGAGCTCCTACAATGAGCAGTTCTTC. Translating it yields CATSEQKTRLGMLSSYNEQFF.

The CDR3 spells CASSLAGHMEGRGDSPLHF. The CDR3 nucleotides read TGTGCCAGCAGCTTGGCCGGGCACATGGAGGGACGGGGAGATTCACCCCTCCACTTT. The chain carries TRBV5-6 and TRBJ1-6; a possible D gene is TRBD1 (5 bases). This CDR3 is 19 amino acids long. Germline CDR1 and CDR2: SGHDT and YYEEEE. Trimming took 0 bases from V and 8 from J, leaving 24 bases between them.

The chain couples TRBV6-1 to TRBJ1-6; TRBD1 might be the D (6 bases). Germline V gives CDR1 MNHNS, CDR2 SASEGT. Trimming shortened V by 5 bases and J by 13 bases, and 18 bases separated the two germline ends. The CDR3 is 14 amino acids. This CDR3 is CASSTSGAPFPLHF. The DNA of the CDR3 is TGTGCCAGCAGTACCTCGGGGGCTCCGTTTCCCCTCCACTTT.

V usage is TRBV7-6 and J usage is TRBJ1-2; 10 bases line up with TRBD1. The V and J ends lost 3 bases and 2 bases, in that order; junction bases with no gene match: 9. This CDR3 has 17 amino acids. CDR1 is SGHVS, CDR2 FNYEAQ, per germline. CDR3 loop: CASSLETGGFGNYGYTF. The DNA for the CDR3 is TGTGCCAGCAGCTTGGAGACAGGGGGCTTCGGAAACTATGGCTACACCTTC.

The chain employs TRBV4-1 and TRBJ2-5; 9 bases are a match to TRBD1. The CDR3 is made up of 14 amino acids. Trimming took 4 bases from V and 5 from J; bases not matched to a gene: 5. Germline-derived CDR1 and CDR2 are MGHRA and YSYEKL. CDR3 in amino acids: CASSLTGGRETQYF. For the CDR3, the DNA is TGCGCCAGCAGCCTTACAGGGGGCCGTGAGACCCAGTACTTC.

The CDR3 loop is CASSESVRQPAGNTIYF. The CDR3 nucleotides are TGTGCCAGCAGTGAATCAGTCCGGCAGCCCGCTGGAAACACCATATATTTT. The chain is built from TRBV25-1 and TRBJ1-3; D not resolved. This CDR3 has 17 amino acids. V lost 1 base, J lost 2 bases, and 15 bases lay in between. Germline values: CDR1 MGHDK, CDR2 SYGVNS.

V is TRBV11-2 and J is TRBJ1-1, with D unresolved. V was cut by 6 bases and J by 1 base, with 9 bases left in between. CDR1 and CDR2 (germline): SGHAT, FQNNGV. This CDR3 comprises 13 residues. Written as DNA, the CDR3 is TGTGCCAGCAGACTCAGCCAGAACACTGAAGCTTTCTTT. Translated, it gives CASRLSQNTEAFF.

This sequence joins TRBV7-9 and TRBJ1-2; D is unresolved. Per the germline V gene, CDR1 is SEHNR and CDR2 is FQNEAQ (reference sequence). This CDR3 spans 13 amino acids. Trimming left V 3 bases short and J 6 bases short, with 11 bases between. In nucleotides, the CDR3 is TGTGCCAGCAGCTTTAGGGAGGCCCATGGCTACACCTTC. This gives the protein CASSFREAHGYTF.

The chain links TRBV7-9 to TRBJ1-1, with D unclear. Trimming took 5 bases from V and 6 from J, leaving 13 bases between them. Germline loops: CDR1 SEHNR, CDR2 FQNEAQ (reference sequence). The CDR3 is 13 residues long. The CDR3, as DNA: TGTGCCAGCAGCGCCTCTATCTTGGCTGAAGCTTTCTTT. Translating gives CASSASILAEAFF.

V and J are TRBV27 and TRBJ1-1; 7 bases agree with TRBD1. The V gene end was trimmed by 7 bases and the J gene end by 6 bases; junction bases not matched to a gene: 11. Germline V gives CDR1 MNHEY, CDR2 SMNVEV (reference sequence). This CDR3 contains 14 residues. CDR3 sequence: CASKDSDRAPEAFF. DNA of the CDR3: TGTGCCAGCAAGGACTCCGACAGGGCCCCTGAAGCTTTCTTT.

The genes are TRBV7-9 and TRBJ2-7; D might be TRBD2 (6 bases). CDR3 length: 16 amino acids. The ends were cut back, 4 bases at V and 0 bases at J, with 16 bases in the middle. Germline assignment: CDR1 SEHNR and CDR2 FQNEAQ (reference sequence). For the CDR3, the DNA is TGTGCCAGCAGCTCCCGGTCGCGGGGTGACTCCTACGAGCAGTACTTC. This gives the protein CASSSRSRGDSYEQYF.

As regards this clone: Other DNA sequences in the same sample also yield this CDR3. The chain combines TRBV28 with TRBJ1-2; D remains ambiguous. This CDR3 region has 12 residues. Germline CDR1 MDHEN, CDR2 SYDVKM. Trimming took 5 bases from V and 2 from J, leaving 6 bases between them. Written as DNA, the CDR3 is TGTGCCAGCAGTACTCTCAACTATGGCTACACCTTC. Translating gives CASSTLNYGYTF.

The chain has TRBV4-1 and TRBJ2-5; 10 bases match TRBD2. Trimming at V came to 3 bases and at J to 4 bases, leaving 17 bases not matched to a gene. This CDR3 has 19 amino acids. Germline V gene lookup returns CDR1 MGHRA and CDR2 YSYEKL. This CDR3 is CASSHDGTSVNPGGETQYF. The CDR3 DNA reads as TGCGCCAGCAGCCACGACGGGACTAGCGTAAACCCTGGGGGAGAGACCCAGTACTTC.